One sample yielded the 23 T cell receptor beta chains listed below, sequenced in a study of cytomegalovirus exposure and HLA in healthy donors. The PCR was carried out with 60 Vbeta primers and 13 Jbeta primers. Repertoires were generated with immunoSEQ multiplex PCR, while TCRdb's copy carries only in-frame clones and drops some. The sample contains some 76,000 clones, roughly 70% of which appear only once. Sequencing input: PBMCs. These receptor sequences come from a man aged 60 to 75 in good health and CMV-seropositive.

The CDR3 here is CASSEQGGTEAFF. The DNA for the CDR3 is TGTGCCAGTAGCGAACAGGGGGGTACTGAAGCTTTCTTT. This chain connects TRBV19 to TRBJ1-1; 8 nucleotides align to TRBD1. Germline CDR1 is LNHDA and CDR2 is SQIVND (reference sequence). The CDR3 is 13 amino acids. The trim removed 6 bases at V and 5 bases at J, leaving 5 bases unmatched.

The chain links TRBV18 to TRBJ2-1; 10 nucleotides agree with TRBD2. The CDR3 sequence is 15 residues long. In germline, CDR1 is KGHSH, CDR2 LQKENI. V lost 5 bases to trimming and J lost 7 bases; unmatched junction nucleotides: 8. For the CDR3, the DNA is TGTGCCAGCTCAGGGAGCGGGGGGGCGCCTAATGAGCAGTTCTTC. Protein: CASSGSGGAPNEQFF.

Here the CDR3 DNA reads TGTGCCAGCAGCGCCACTACTAGCGCAGATACGCAGTATTTT. Encoded protein: CASSATTSADTQYF. The V call is TRBV6-4, the J call TRBJ2-3, with TRBD2 matching 7 bases. Germline CDR1 and CDR2: MRHNA and SNTAGT. The CDR3 covers 14 residues. The ends lost 6 bases at V and 4 bases at J; junction bases unmatched: 7.

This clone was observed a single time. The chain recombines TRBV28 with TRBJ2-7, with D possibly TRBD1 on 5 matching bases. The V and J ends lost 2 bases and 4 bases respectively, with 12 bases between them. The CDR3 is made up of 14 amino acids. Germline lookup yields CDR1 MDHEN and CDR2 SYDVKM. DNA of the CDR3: TGTGCCAGCAGTTTACCAGGGAAGGCGTACGAGCAGTACTTC. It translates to CASSLPGKAYEQYF.

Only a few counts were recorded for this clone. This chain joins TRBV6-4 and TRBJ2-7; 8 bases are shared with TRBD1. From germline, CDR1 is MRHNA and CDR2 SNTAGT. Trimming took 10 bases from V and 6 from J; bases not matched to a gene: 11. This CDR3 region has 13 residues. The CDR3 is CATSETGGSEQYF. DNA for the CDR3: TGTGCCACCTCGGAAACAGGGGGTTCCGAGCAGTACTTC.

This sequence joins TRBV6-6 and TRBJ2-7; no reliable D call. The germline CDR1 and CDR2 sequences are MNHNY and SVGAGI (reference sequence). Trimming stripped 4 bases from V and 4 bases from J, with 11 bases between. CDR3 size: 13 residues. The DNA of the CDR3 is TGTGCCAGCAGTTCAACCGGGTCTTACGAGCAGTACTTC. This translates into CASSSTGSYEQYF.

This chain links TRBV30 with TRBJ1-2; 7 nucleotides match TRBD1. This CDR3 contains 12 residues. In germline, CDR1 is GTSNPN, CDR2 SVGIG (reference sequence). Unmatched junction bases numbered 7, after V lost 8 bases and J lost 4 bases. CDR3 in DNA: TGTGCCCGAAACCGGGACAGCTATGGCTACACCTTC. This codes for CARNRDSYGYTF.

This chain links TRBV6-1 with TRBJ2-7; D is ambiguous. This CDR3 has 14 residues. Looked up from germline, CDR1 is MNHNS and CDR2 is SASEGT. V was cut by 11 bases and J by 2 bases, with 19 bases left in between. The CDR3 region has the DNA TGTGCCGCTGCTTGGGCCAGCACAACCTACGAGCAGTACTTC. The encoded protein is CAAAWASTTYEQYF.

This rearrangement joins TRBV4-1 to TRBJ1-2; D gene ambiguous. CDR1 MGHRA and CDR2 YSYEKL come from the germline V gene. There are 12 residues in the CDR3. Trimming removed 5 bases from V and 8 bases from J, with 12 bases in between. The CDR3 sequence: CASSGQDDGYTF. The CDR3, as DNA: TGCGCCAGCAGCGGGCAGGATGACGGCTACACCTTC.

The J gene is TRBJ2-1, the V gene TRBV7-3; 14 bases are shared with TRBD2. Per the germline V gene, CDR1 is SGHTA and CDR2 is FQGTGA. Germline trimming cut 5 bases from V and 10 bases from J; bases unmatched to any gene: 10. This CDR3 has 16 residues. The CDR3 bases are TGTGCCAGCAGCCGCGGACTAGCGGGAGGCCGGCAGGAGCAGTTCTTC. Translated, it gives CASSRGLAGGRQEQFF.

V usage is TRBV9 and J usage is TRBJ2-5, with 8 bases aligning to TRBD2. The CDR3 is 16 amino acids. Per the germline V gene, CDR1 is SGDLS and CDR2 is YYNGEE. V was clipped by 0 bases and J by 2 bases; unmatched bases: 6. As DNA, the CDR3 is TGTGCCAGCAGCGTAGAAAGCGGGAGCTGGCAAGAGACCCAGTACTTC. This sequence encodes CASSVESGSWQETQYF.

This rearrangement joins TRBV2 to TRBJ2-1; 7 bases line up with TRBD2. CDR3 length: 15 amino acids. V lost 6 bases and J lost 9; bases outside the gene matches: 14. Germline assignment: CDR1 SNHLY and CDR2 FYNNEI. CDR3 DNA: TGTGCCAGCAGCGCGAGGACTAGTGATTTCGGTGAGCAGTTCTTC. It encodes CASSARTSDFGEQFF.

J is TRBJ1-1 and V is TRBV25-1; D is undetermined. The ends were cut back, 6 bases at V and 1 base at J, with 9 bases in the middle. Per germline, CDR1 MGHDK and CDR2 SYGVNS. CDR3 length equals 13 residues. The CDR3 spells CASSERRNTEAFF. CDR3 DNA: TGTGCCAGCAGCGAGCGGAGGAACACTGAAGCTTTCTTT.

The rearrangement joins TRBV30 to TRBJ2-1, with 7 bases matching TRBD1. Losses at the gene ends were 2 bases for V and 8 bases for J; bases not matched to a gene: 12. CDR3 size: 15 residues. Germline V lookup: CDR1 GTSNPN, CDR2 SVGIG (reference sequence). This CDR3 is CAWSHTGTAADEQFF. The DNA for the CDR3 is TGTGCCTGGAGTCATACCGGGACAGCGGCCGATGAGCAGTTCTTC.

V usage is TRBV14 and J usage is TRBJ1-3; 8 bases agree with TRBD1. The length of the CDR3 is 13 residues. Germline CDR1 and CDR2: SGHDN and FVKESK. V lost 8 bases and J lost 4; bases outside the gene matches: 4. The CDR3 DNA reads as TGTGCCAGCCTTCGACAGGGGGGAAACACCATATATTTT. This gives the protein CASLRQGGNTIYF.

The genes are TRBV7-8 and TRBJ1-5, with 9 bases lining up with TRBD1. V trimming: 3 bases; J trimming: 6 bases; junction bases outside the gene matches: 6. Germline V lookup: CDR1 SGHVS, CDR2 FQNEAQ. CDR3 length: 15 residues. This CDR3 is CASSFGTGSGQPQHF. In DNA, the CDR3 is TGTGCCAGCAGCTTCGGGACAGGGTCTGGTCAGCCCCAGCATTTT.

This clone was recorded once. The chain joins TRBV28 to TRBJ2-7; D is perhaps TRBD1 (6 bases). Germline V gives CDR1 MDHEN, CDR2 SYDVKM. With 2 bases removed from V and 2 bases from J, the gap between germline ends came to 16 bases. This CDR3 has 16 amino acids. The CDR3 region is CASSLPTGTPPYEQYF. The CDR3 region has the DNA TGTGCCAGCAGTTTACCTACAGGGACCCCCCCCTACGAGCAGTACTTC.

CDR3 bases: TGCGCCAGCAGCTCCGGGACAGGGGAAGATACGCAGTATTTT. Protein product: CASSSGTGEDTQYF. This chain links TRBV5-1 with TRBJ2-3; TRBD1 agrees at 10 bases. This CDR3 spans 14 amino acids. CDR1 is SGHRS and CDR2 is YFSETQ in the germline V gene. J gave up 5 bases and V 3 bases, and 3 bases lay outside the gene matches.

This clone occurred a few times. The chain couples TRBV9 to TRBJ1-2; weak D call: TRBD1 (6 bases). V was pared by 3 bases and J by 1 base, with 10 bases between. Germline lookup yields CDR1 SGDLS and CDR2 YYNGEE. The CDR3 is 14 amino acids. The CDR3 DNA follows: TGTGCCAGCAGCGCCGGGACACTTAACTATGGCTACACCTTC. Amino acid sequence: CASSAGTLNYGYTF.

The CDR3 DNA sequence: TGTGCCTGGACGGGGGATCCTACCTATGGCTACACCTTC. The encoded protein is CAWTGDPTYGYTF. The J gene is TRBJ1-2, the V gene TRBV30, with D possibly being TRBD1 (5 bases). Trimming took 4 bases from V and 4 from J, leaving 13 bases between them. Germline CDR1 GTSNPN, CDR2 SVGIG (reference sequence). The length of the CDR3 is 13 residues.

CDR3 loop: CASSLERQGAYEQYF. CDR3 DNA sequence: TGTGCCAGCAGCTTAGAGAGACAGGGAGCATACGAGCAGTACTTC. The rearrangement uses TRBV7-9 and TRBJ2-7; TRBD1 aligns across 7 bases. The V and J ends lost 1 base and 4 bases, in that order; junction bases with no gene match: 7. The germline CDR1 and CDR2 sequences are SEHNR and FQNEAQ (reference sequence). The length of the CDR3 is 15 residues.

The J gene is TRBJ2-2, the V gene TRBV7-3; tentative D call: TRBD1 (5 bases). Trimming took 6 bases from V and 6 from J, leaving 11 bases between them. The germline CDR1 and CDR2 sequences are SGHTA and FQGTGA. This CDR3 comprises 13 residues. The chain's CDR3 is CASSPKGSGELFF. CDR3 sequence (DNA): TGTGCCAGCAGTCCCAAGGGGTCCGGGGAGCTGTTTTTT.

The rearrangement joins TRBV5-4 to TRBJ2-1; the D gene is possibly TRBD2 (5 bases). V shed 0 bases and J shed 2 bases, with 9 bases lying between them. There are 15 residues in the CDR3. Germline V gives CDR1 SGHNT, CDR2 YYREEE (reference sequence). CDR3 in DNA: TGTGCCAGCAGCTTGGCCGAGCGGCCCTACAATGAGCAGTTCTTC. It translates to CASSLAERPYNEQFF. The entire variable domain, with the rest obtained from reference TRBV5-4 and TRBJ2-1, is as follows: ETGVTQSPTHLIKTRGQQVTLRCSSQSGHNTVSWYQQALGQGPQFIFQYYREEENGRGNFPPRFSGLQFPNYSSELNVNALELDDSALYLCASSLAERPYNEQFFGPGTRLTVL.